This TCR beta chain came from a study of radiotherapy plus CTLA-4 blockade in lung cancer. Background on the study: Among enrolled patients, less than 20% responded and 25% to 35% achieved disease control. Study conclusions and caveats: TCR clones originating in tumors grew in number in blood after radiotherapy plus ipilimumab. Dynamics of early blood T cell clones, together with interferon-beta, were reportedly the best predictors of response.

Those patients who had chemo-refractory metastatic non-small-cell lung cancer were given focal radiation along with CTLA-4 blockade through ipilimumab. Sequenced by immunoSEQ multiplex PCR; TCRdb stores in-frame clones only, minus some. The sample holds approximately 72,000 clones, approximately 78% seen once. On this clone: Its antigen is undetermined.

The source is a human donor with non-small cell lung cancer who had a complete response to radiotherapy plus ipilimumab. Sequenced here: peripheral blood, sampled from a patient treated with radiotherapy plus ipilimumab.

The CDR3 region is CASGQYNEQFF. CDR3 DNA sequence: TGTGCCTCGGGACAGTACAATGAGCAGTTCTTC. The chain links TRBV30 to TRBJ2-1; 7 bases are shared with TRBD1. J was trimmed by 4 bases and V by 7 bases; bases with no gene match: 1. The CDR3 is 11 amino acids. From germline, CDR1 is GTSNPN and CDR2 SVGIG (reference sequence).